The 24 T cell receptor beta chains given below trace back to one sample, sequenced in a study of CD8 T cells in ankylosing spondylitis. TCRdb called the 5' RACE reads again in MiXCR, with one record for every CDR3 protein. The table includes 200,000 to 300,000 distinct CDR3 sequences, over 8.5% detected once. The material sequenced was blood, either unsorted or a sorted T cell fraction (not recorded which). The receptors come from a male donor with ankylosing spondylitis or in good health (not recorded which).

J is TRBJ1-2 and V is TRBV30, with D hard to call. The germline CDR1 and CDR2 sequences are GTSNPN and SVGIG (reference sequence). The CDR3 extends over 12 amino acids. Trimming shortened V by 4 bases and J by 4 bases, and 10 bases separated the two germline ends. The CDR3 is CAWTLRGYGYTF. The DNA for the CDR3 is TGTGCCTGGACTCTTCGTGGCTATGGCTACACCTTC.

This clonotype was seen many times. CDR3 residues: CASSPIAIPTNQPQHF. CDR3 in DNA: TGTGCCAGCAGTCCGATCGCAATTCCTACCAATCAGCCCCAGCATTTT. The chain carries TRBV28 and TRBJ1-5, with unresolved D. Trimming took 5 bases from V and 3 from J, leaving 17 bases between them. The CDR3 contains 16 residues. The germline V gene encodes CDR1 MDHEN and CDR2 SYDVKM.

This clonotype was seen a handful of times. The CDR3 DNA reads TGCAGTGAAAAGGGACTAGCGGGAGCCTCCTACAATGAGCAGTTCTTC. It encodes CSEKGLAGASYNEQFF. V gene TRBV20-1 combines with J gene TRBJ2-1, with 14 nucleotides matching TRBD2. J was trimmed by 0 bases and V by 7 bases; bases with no gene match: 5. Germline lookup yields CDR1 DFQATT and CDR2 SNEGSKA (reference sequence). The CDR3 is 16 amino acids.

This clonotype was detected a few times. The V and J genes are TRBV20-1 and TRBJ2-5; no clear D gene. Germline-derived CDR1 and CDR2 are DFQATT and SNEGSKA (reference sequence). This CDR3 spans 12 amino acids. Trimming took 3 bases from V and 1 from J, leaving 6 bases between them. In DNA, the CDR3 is TGCAGTGCTAGCCGGATCCAAGAGACCCAGTACTTC. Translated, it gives CSASRIQETQYF.

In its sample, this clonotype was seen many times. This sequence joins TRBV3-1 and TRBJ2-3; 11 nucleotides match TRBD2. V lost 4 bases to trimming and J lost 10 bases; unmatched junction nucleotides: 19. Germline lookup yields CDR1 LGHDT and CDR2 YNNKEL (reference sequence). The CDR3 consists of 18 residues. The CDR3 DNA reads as TGTGCCAGCAGCCCTTCTTTGTCGGGACTAGCGGCCCCCCCCCCGCAGTATTTT. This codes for CASSPSLSGLAAPPPQYF.

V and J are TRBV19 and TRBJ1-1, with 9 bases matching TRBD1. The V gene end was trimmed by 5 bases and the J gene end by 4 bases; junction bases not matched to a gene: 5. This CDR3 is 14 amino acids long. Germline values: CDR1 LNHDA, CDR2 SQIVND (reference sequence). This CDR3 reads CASSVTGGGTEAFF. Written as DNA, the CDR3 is TGTGCCAGTAGTGTCACAGGGGGCGGCACTGAAGCTTTCTTT.

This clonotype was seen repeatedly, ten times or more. CDR3 bases: TGTGCCAGCAGCTCGGGACAGGGCTATGGCTACACCTTC. Amino acid sequence: CASSSGQGYGYTF. The chain carries TRBV7-2 and TRBJ1-2; 9 positions match TRBD1. The V gene end was trimmed by 4 bases and the J gene end by 4 bases; junction bases not matched to a gene: 1. The germline V gene has CDR1 SGHTA and CDR2 FQGNSA. This CDR3 region has 13 residues.

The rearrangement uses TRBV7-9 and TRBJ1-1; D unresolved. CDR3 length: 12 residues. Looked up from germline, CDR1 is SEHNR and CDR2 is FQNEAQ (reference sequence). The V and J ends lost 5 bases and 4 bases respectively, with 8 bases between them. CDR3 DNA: TGTGCCAGCAGCCCACAGATCACTGAAGCTTTCTTT. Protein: CASSPQITEAFF.

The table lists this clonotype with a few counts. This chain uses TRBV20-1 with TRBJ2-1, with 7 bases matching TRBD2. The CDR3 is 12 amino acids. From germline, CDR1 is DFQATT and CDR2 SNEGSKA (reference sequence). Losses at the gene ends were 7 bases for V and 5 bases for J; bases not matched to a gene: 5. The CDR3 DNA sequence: TGCAGTGGAAGGCGGGAGCACAATGAGCAGTTCTTC. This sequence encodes CSGRREHNEQFF.

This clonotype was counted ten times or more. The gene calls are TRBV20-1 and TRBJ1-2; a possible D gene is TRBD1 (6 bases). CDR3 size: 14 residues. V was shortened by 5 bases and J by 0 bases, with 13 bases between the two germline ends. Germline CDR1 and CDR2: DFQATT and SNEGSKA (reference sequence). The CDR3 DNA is TGCAGTGCTGCGCAGGGGCATACTAACTATGGCTACACCTTC. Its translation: CSAAQGHTNYGYTF.

DNA for the CDR3: TGTGCCAGCAGCTCCGACGGGCGGAGGGGAACAGATACGCAGTATTTT. Protein: CASSSDGRRGTDTQYF. The V call is TRBV7-2, the J call TRBJ2-3, with a weak D call TRBD2 (6 bases). V dropped 4 bases and J dropped 3 bases, with 17 bases sitting between them. The CDR3 extends over 16 amino acids. CDR1 is SGHTA and CDR2 is FQGNSA in the germline V gene.

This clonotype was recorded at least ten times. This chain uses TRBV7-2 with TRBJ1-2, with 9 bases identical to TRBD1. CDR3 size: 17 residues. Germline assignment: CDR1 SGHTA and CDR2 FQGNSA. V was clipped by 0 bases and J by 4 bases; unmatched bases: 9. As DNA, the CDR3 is TGTGCCAGCAGCTTAGCTCGGGGACAGGGAATTGGCTATGGCTACACCTTC. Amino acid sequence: CASSLARGQGIGYGYTF.

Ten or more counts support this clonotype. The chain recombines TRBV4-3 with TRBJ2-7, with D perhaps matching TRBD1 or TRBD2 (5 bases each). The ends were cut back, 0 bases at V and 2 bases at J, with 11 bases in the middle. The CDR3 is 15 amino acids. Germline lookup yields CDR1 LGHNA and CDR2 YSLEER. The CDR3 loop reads CASSQDSGRTYEQYF. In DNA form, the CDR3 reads TGCGCCAGCAGCCAAGATTCGGGGCGCACCTACGAGCAGTACTTC.

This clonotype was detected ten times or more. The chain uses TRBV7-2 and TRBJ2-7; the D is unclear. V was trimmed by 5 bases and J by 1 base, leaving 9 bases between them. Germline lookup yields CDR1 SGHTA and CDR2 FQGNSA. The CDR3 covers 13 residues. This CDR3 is CASSPSTSYEQYF. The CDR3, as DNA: TGTGCCAGCAGCCCCTCCACGTCCTACGAGCAGTACTTC.

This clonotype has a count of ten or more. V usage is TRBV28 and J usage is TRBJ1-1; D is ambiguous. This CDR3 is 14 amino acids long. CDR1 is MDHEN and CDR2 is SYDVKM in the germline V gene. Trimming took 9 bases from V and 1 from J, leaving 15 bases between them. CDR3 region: CASSRWQTNTEAFF. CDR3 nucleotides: TGTGCCAGTTCCCGCTGGCAGACGAACACTGAAGCTTTCTTT.

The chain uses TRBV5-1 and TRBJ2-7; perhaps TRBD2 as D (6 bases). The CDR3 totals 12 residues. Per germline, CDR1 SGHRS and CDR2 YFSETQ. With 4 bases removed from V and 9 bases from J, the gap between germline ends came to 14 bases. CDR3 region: CASSPRGGLQYF. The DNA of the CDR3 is TGCGCCAGCAGCCCGCGGGGAGGTCTGCAGTACTTC.

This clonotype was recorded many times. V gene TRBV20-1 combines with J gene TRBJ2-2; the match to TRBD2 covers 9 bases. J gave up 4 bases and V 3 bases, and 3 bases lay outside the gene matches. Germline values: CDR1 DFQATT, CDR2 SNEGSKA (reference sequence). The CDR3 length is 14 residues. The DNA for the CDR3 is TGCAGTGCTAGGCTAGCGGGACCCACCGGGGAGCTGTTTTTT. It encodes CSARLAGPTGELFF.

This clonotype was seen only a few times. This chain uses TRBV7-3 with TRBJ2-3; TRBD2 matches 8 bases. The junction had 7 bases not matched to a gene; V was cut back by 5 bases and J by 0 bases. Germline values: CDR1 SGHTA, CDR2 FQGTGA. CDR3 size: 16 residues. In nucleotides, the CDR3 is TGTGCCAGCAGCCCGACGGGCGGGGGGAGCACAGATACGCAGTATTTT. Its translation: CASSPTGGGSTDTQYF.

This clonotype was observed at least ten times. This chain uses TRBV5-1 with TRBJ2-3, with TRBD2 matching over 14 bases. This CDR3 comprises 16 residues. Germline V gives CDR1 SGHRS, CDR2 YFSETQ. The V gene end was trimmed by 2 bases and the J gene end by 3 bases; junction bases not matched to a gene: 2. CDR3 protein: CASSFGTSGSTDTQYF. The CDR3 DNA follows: TGCGCCAGCAGCTTTGGGACTAGCGGGAGTACAGATACGCAGTATTTT.

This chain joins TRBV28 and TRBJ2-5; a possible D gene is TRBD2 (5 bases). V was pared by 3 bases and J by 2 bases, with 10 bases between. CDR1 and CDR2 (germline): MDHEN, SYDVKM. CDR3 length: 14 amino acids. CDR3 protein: CASSFRGGQETQYF. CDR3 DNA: TGTGCCAGCAGTTTCAGAGGAGGTCAAGAGACCCAGTACTTC.

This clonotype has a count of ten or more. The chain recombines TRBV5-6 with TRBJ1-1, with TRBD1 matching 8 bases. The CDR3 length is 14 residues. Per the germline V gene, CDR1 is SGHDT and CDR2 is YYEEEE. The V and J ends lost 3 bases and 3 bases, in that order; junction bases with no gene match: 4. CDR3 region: CASSWDRWDTEAFF. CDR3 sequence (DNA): TGTGCCAGCAGCTGGGACAGGTGGGACACTGAAGCTTTCTTT. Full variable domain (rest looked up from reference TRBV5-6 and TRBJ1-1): DAGVTQSPTHLIKTRGQQVTLRCSPKSGHDTVSWYQQALGQGPQFIFQYYEEEERQRGNFPDRFSGHQFPNYSSELNVNALLLGDSALYLCASSWDRWDTEAFFGQGTRLTVV.

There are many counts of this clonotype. The CDR3 sequence is CASSERSGRENIQYF. CDR3 nucleotides: TGTGCCAGCAGCGAGAGATCGGGACGGGAAAACATTCAGTACTTC. The chain couples TRBV7-9 to TRBJ2-4, with D perhaps given as TRBD1 or TRBD2 (5 bases each). This CDR3 spans 15 amino acids. V shed 5 bases and J shed 5 bases, with 16 bases lying between them. CDR1 is SEHNR, CDR2 FQNEAQ, per germline (reference sequence).

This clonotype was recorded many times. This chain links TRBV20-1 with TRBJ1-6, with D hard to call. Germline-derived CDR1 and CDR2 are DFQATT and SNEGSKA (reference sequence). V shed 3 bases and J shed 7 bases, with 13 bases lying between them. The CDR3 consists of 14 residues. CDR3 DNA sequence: TGCAGTGCTAGGAAGGACGGAGGAAATTCACCCCTCCACTTT. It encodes CSARKDGGNSPLHF.

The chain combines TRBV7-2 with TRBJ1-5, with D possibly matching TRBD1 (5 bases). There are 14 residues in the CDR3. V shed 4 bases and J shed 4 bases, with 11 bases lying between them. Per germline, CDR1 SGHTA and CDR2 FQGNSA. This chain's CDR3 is CASSSGWGNQPQHF. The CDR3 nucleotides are TGTGCCAGCAGCTCAGGGTGGGGAAATCAGCCCCAGCATTTT.